The T cell receptor (beta chain) under discussion was sequenced for a study of OX40 agonist ivuxolimab in advanced cancers. General notes on the study: Ivuxolimab was an agonistic, fully human IgG2 monoclonal antibody directed against OX40 (CD134), a costimulatory receptor. Intravenous ivuxolimab was administered to patients every 2 weeks at six dose levels: 0.01, 0.1, 0.3, 1.5, 3 and 10 mg/kg. Of the roughly 52 patients in dose escalation, around 19 had hepatocellular carcinoma, about 15 had melanoma, 9 had renal cell carcinoma and 9 had head and neck cancer. The dose-escalation cohort was about 83% male with a mean age of 60 years, ranging from roughly 23 to 79. Patients were allowed to have had prior anti-PD-1, anti-PD-L1 or anti-CTLA-4 therapy, and around two fifths of the dose-escalation patients had been treated with checkpoint inhibitors. Partial responses occurred in three dose-escalation patients: two with cutaneous melanoma and one with hepatocellular carcinoma. The purpose of peripheral TCRbeta sequencing was to test whether ivuxolimab changed TCR sequence diversity and led to clonal T-cell expansion. The paper describes the monotherapy dose-escalation part (N = 52 patients) of the phase I trial of ivuxolimab.

Genomic DNA was extracted from sorted cells for sequencing of the TCRbeta CDR3 region. The immunoSEQ Assay was used for sequencing of TCRbeta CDR3 regions. TCRdb obtained this table from immuneACCESS and retained in-frame rearrangements with V and J assigned. These tables miss some clones; where compared with another copy, unresolved V genes account for less than half of the shortfall, and the remainder is unexplained. The sample has over 25,000 clones on record, about 74% of them singletons. The ten biggest clones cover around 12% of the sample. Patients with autoimmune disease history or receiving systemic immunosuppression were excluded from the trial. In every dose cohort, peripheral blood was drawn for TCR sequencing at baseline, cycle 4 day 1, and cycle 7 day 1. Samples were obtained from an open-label, multicenter, first-in-human phase I dose-escalation trial of ivuxolimab. Adults with locally advanced or metastatic melanoma, renal cell, hepatocellular, or head and neck squamous cell carcinoma were enrolled in the trial. Before TCR sequencing, CD4+ and CD8+ T cells were separately sorted from peripheral blood.

For this clone: This clone's antigen is unknown. Base quality data are lacking; no much larger clone is found one base away.

What the authors observed across the whole study: At doses of 0.1 to 3.0 mg/kg, clonal expansion of both CD4+ and CD8+ T cells in blood was seen between baseline and week 6. After ivuxolimab, more expanded clones were found on average in CD8+ T cells than in CD4+ T cells. Which antigens the clonally expanded peripheral T cells were specific for was not determined. Low levels of normalized T-cell clonal expansion were also seen in some nonresponding patients. Partial responders in the 0.1-3.0 mg/kg groups had among the lowest normalized peripheral clonal expansion, especially among CD8+ T cells.

V loses 7 bases of germline sequence and J loses 2 bases, and the interval between the two ends is 14 bases. Via the germline V gene, CDR1 is SQVTM and CDR2 ANQGSEA. The CDR3 spans 13 residues, from the cysteine through the phenylalanine. Only the CDR3 DNA is retained, 39 bases long and in frame from the first base. The material was CD4+ or CD8+ T cells sorted from blood, obtained in a trial of the OX40 agonist ivuxolimab. This sequence uses TRBV29-1 and TRBJ1-1; the D region possibly corresponds to TRBD1 (6 bases align). The source is an adult with an advanced solid tumor such as melanoma, head and neck, liver or kidney cancer. CDR3 protein: CSAQTGANTEAFF. The sequenced DNA: TGCAGCGCCCAGACAGGAGCTAACACTGAAGCTTTCTTT.